The rows below give T cell receptor beta chains drawn from one sample of a study of Graves' ophthalmopathy and Graves' hyperthyroidism. Using its own MiXCR run on the multiplex PCR reads, TCRdb lists one record per CDR3 protein. The profile shows over a million distinct CDR3 sequences, 35% to 40% of them singletons. Sequencing was done on a sample of peripheral blood or thyroid tissue (not recorded which). The receptors derive from an adult man with Graves' hyperthyroidism. Both conserved end residues are part of each CDR3. Fields, in order: clone size, J gene, D gene, V gene, CDR3 DNA, CDR3 protein. D genes are given only for firm matches. Clone size appears in some rows only: once, few, many, or a class for an expanded clone.

clone size: -; J gene: TRBJ1-5; D gene: -; V gene: TRBV19; CDR3 DNA: TGTGCCAGTGGAGGGGGGGGTTATAGCAATCAGCCCCAGCATTTT; CDR3 protein: CASGGGGYSNQPQHF
clone size: many; J gene: TRBJ2-6; D gene: -; V gene: TRBV29-1; CDR3 DNA: TGCAGCGTCTACGGAACGGGGGGCAACTCTGGGGCCAACGTCCTGACTTTC; CDR3 protein: CSVYGTGGNSGANVLTF
clone size: many; J gene: TRBJ2-7; D gene: -; V gene: TRBV5-1; CDR3 DNA: TGCGCCAGCAGCTTGGACAGGGCTAACGAGCAGTACTTC; CDR3 protein: CASSLDRANEQYF
clone size: -; J gene: TRBJ2-5; D gene: TRBD2; V gene: TRBV5-1; CDR3 DNA: TGTGCCAGCAGCGGGATGGGCAATCAGCCCCAGTACTTC; CDR3 protein: CASSGMGNQPQYF
clone size: many; J gene: TRBJ2-2; D gene: -; V gene: TRBV12-3/TRBV12-4; CDR3 DNA: TGCGCCAGCAGCCCCTCCGGGAGCACCGGGGAGCTGTTTTTT; CDR3 protein: CASSPSGSTGELFF
clone size: few; J gene: TRBJ2-7; D gene: TRBD2; V gene: TRBV7-9; CDR3 DNA: TGTGCCAGCAGCTTAGGGCTAGCGGGAGGGACCTACGAGCAGTACTTC; CDR3 protein: CASSLGLAGGTYEQYF
clone size: -; J gene: TRBJ1-5; D gene: -; V gene: TRBV20-1; CDR3 DNA: TGCAGTGCTAGACGGGACGGTCGGGAATTCAATCAGCCCCAGCATTTT; CDR3 protein: CSARRDGREFNQPQHF
clone size: -; J gene: TRBJ1-1; D gene: -; V gene: TRBV6-6; CDR3 DNA: TGTGCCAGCAGTTACTTTGGGACAATGCCCGAAGCTTTCTTT; CDR3 protein: CASSYFGTMPEAFF
clone size: many; J gene: TRBJ1-6; D gene: -; V gene: TRBV20-1; CDR3 DNA: TGCAGTGCTAGCAAGGACGGCAGCTCCTATAATTCACCCCTCCACTTT; CDR3 protein: CSASKDGSSYNSPLHF
clone size: -; J gene: TRBJ2-6; D gene: -; V gene: TRBV12-3/TRBV12-4; CDR3 DNA: TGTGCCAGCACTTTTCAGGGATCCGGGGCCAACGTCCTGACTTTC; CDR3 protein: CASTFQGSGANVLTF
clone size: many; J gene: TRBJ2-2; D gene: -; V gene: TRBV20-1; CDR3 DNA: TGCAGTGCCTCACCTTGGGCCGGGGAGCTGTTTTTT; CDR3 protein: CSASPWAGELFF
clone size: many; J gene: TRBJ1-2; D gene: -; V gene: TRBV7-8; CDR3 DNA: TGTGCCAGCAGCTTCAGCGATGGCTACACCTTC; CDR3 protein: CASSFSDGYTF
clone size: -; J gene: TRBJ1-4; D gene: -; V gene: TRBV2; CDR3 DNA: TGTGCCAGCACCCTTGCAGCAGGGCGTAATGAAAAACTGTTTTTT; CDR3 protein: CASTLAAGRNEKLFF
clone size: -; J gene: TRBJ2-5; D gene: TRBD2; V gene: TRBV29-1; CDR3 DNA: TGCAGCGTTGAGGGCGGGGGGGCCTCGGGGCAAGAGACCCAGTACTTC; CDR3 protein: CSVEGGGASGQETQYF
clone size: many; J gene: TRBJ2-2; D gene: TRBD2; V gene: TRBV20-1; CDR3 DNA: TGCAGTGCTAGAGATTCGCGGGAGGGGATATCCGGGGAGCTGTTTTTT; CDR3 protein: CSARDSREGISGELFF
clone size: -; J gene: TRBJ1-1; D gene: -; V gene: TRBV10-3; CDR3 DNA: TGTGCCATCAGTGAGGGGAACGGAGCGAACACTGAAGCTTTCTTT; CDR3 protein: CAISEGNGANTEAFF
clone size: -; J gene: TRBJ1-1; D gene: -; V gene: TRBV20-1; CDR3 DNA: TGCAGTGCTAGAATGGGGGCGGGGAACACTGAAGCTTTCTTT; CDR3 protein: CSARMGAGNTEAFF